Listed below are T cell receptor beta chains from one sample, sequenced in a study of monozygotic twins with inflammatory bowel disease. TCRdb re-called the 5' RACE reads and shows each CDR3 protein once, DNA omitted. The sample table includes a few hundred thousand distinct CDR3 sequences. Source material: blood. Receptors originate from a human donor with ulcerative colitis or Crohn's disease, or a healthy co-twin of an affected twin (not recorded which). CDR3s include the opening cysteine and the closing phenylalanine or tryptophan.

>TRBV7-2|TRBJ2-5
CASSLVAVPQETQYF
>TRBV7-2|TRBJ1-3
CASSYYGNTIYF
>TRBV6-1|TRBJ1-5
CASSLRINSNQPQHF
>TRBV18|TRBJ1-1
CASSPREMNTEAFF
>TRBV6-5|TRBJ1-3
CASSTDRGHRLSGNTIYF
>TRBV5-1|TRBJ2-7
CASSLPGDQQYF
>TRBV7-2|TRBJ2-7
CASSYGLLKYEQYF
>TRBV7-3|TRBJ2-5
CASSYGQGETQYF
>TRBV11-1|TRBJ2-7
CASSRTGVYEQYF
>TRBV7-3|TRBJ2-6
CASSLIDGPGANVLTF
>TRBV6-2/TRBV6-3|TRBJ2-3
CASSYRAQETSDTQYF
>TRBV10-3|TRBJ2-7
CAISVSPGYEQYF
>TRBV12-3/TRBV12-4|TRBJ2-3
CASGTSGISTDTQYF
>TRBV3-1|TRBJ1-2
CASSPVGTAYGYTF
>TRBV29-1|TRBJ2-1
CSARTSGIGNEQFF
>TRBV7-3|TRBJ2-3
CASSLGGRDTDTQYF
>TRBV5-1|TRBJ2-3
CASSLKPSVTHTDTQYF
>TRBV5-1|TRBJ2-5
CASSLGLAGEKETQYF
>TRBV15|TRBJ2-7
CATSRDWISGTRSPYEQYF
>TRBV19|TRBJ2-7
CASRGMLEQYF
>TRBV7-2|TRBJ1-3
CASSGAGNTIYF
>TRBV12-3/TRBV12-4|TRBJ1-1
CASRPRETAYTEAFF
>TRBV24-1|TRBJ2-2
CATSTETNTGELFF
>TRBV12-3/TRBV12-4|TRBJ2-5
CASSLGEWETQYF
>TRBV11-3|TRBJ2-1
CASSLGAGWGYNEQFF
>TRBV28|TRBJ2-1
CASSGEWDSYNEQFF
>TRBV10-2|TRBJ2-7
CASSERGRGYYEQYF
>TRBV7-2|TRBJ2-3
CASSWARDTQYF
>TRBV7-2|TRBJ2-7
CASSLAAGTGRYEQYF
>TRBV7-2|TRBJ2-3
CASSLRLAGVDTQYF
>TRBV7-2|TRBJ2-3
CASSLALVSTDTQYF
>TRBV20-1|TRBJ1-5
CSAGDRVNQPQHF
>TRBV4-2|TRBJ1-5
CASSQGFGASKWGPQHF
>TRBV9|TRBJ2-2
CASSVGLGPAKGELFF
>TRBV5-1|TRBJ2-3
CASQEASTQYF
>TRBV7-2|TRBJ2-1
CASSLASGSFNEQFF
>TRBV20-1|TRBJ2-7
CSARLAGGPREQYF
>TRBV27|TRBJ2-1
CASSPRRGTRLSRHYNEQFF
>TRBV12-3/TRBV12-4|TRBJ2-6
CAILDSGANVLTF
>TRBV19|TRBJ2-2
CASRLDPGELFF
>TRBV7-2|TRBJ2-7
CASTLGQGSYEQYF
>TRBV12-3/TRBV12-4|TRBJ1-2
CATRQGVGYGYTF
>TRBV5-4|TRBJ2-1
CASSRPQVPSYNEQFF
>TRBV9|TRBJ2-5
CASSARTSQRRTKETQYF
>TRBV20-1|TRBJ2-7
CSAKGRDASYEQYF
>TRBV14|TRBJ2-3
CASSQVRPGRTDTQYF
>TRBV7-2|TRBJ2-1
CASSLRGAYNEQFF
>TRBV6-2/TRBV6-3|TRBJ2-1
CASSYLGLPANEQFF
>TRBV28|TRBJ2-7
CASSSSGTSGIYEQYF